Listed here are 3 T cell receptor beta chains from one sample, sequenced in a study of CD8+CD57+ T cells in acquired aplastic anemia. Profiling of TCR beta VDJ combinations and CDR3 sequences used genomic DNA as template. TCRdb re-called the reads through MiXCR, storing one row per CDR3 protein. Among approximately 180,000 distinct CDR3 sequences listed, 63% were seen once. Whoever was chosen for sequencing had shown CD8+CD57+ cell expansion by flow cytometry. The source material was sorted CD4+, CD8+, or CD8+CD57+ T cells (not recorded which) from PBMCs. The source of these receptors is a human donor with aplastic anemia.

The V gene is TRBV9, the J gene TRBJ2-7; 8 nucleotides match TRBD1. The germline gives CDR1 SGDLS, CDR2 YYNGEE. This CDR3 is built from 14 residues. Unmatched junction bases numbered 8, after V lost 3 bases and J lost 6 bases. The CDR3 sequence: CASSAADTGGEQYF. CDR3 nucleotide sequence: TGTGCCAGCAGCGCGGCCGATACAGGGGGCGAGCAGTACTTC.

The chain has TRBV7-3 and TRBJ2-3; weak D call: TRBD1 (5 bases). Per germline, CDR1 SGHTA and CDR2 FQGTGA. Trimming took off 6 bases at V and 2 bases at J, with 9 bases between the two ends. The CDR3 extends over 13 amino acids. The CDR3 DNA follows: TGTGCCAGCAGTTTAGGGGTCACAGATACGCAGTATTTT. Amino acids: CASSLGVTDTQYF.

The genes are TRBV4-1 and TRBJ2-2; 14 nucleotides align to TRBD2. Germline loops: CDR1 MGHRA, CDR2 YSYEKL. The CDR3 spans 18 residues. V lost 5 bases, J lost 1 base, and 6 bases stayed unmatched. CDR3: CASSWGLAGAVNTGELFF. CDR3 nucleotide sequence: TGCGCCAGCAGCTGGGGACTAGCGGGGGCCGTGAACACCGGGGAGCTGTTTTTT.